Following are 19 T cell receptor beta chains from one sample sequenced in a study of identical twins. In TCRdb, the 5' RACE reads were re-called with MiXCR into one record per CDR3 protein. The table records more than 200,000 distinct CDR3 sequences, roughly 13% of them present only once. Specimen: memory (CD45RO+) T cells sorted from blood. The receptors come from a woman aged 18-29 years in good health.

This clonotype showed up just a few times. This sequence joins TRBV5-1 and TRBJ1-4; D is possibly TRBD1 (5 bases). Germline V gene lookup returns CDR1 SGHRS and CDR2 YFSETQ. The germline V and J ends were trimmed by 4 bases and 8 bases, with 21 bases remaining between them. The CDR3 sequence is 16 residues long. The CDR3 reads CASSRTEVGTDEKLFF. CDR3 nucleotides: TGCGCCAGCAGCAGGACTGAGGTTGGGACCGACGAAAAACTGTTTTTT. The whole variable domain, filled in from reference TRBV5-1 and TRBJ1-4, reads KAGVTQTPRYLIKTRGQQVTLSCSPISGHRSVSWYQQTPGQGLQFLFEYFSETQRNKGNFPGRFSGRQFSNSRSEMNVSTLELGDSALYLCASSRTEVGTDEKLFFGSGTQLSVL.

The V call is TRBV4-2, the J call TRBJ1-3; D is unresolved. Trimming stripped 0 bases from V and 0 bases from J, with 9 bases between. CDR1 and CDR2 from the germline V gene are LGHNA and YNFKEQ. This CDR3 spans 16 amino acids. The CDR3 is CASSQDGDGSGNTIYF. CDR3 nucleotide sequence: TGTGCCAGCAGCCAAGATGGCGACGGCTCTGGAAACACCATATATTTT.

This clonotype was detected only a few times. The rearrangement joins TRBV6-6 to TRBJ1-4, with D possibly matching TRBD1 (5 bases). Germline assignment: CDR1 MNHNY and CDR2 SVGAGI (reference sequence). V was clipped by 5 bases and J by 8 bases, with 9 bases between them. This CDR3 region has 12 residues. The CDR3 DNA follows: TGTGCCAGCAGTACAGGAGGGGAAAAACTGTTTTTT. This codes for CASSTGGEKLFF.

The chain recombines TRBV3-1 with TRBJ2-7; 11 nucleotides match TRBD2. The trim removed 4 bases at V and 1 base at J, leaving 12 bases unmatched. This CDR3 is 18 amino acids long. Germline-derived CDR1 and CDR2 are LGHDT and YNNKEL (reference sequence). CDR3 residues: CASSRTGTSGLRSYEQYF. DNA of the CDR3: TGTGCCAGCAGCCGGACCGGGACTAGCGGCCTGAGGTCCTACGAGCAGTACTTC.

Only a few counts were recorded for this clonotype. This sequence joins TRBV5-1 and TRBJ2-1; 13 bases are shared with TRBD2. Germline V gene data show CDR1 as SGHRS and CDR2 as YFSETQ. The CDR3 has 17 residues. The ends lost 4 bases at V and 4 bases at J; junction bases unmatched: 8. CDR3 sequence (DNA): TGCGCCAGCAGCCGGGATCCGGGACTAGCGGGATACAATGAGCAGTTCTTC. It specifies CASSRDPGLAGYNEQFF.

This clonotype has a count of ten or more. The rearrangement links TRBV27 to TRBJ2-7; D may be TRBD1 or TRBD2 (5 bases each). Deletions cut 2 bases from V and 1 base from J, with 12 bases between. The CDR3 runs 15 residues. CDR1 and CDR2 (germline): MNHEY, SMNVEV (reference sequence). The CDR3 spells CASSLVGTASYEQYF. The CDR3 DNA follows: TGTGCCAGCAGTTTAGTCGGGACGGCATCCTACGAGCAGTACTTC.

In this sample, this clonotype turned up a few times. Just one base apart from a much larger clone, this may be a read error. This chain connects TRBV12-3 or TRBV12-4 to TRBJ2-5; the D gene could be TRBD1 or TRBD2 (5 bases each). There are 18 residues in the CDR3. The DNA for the CDR3 is TGTACCAGCAGTTTCGGAACTCGGGGCGGCAACCAGAGGGGGACCCAGTACTTC. It yields the protein CTSSFGTRGGNQRGTQYF.

This clonotype was seen repeatedly, ten times or more. The chain recombines TRBV7-3 with TRBJ2-1, with D possibly being TRBD1 (6 bases). The length of the CDR3 is 14 residues. CDR1 is SGHTA and CDR2 is FQGTGA in the germline V gene. Trimming shortened V by 5 bases and J by 8 bases, and 16 bases separated the two germline ends. CDR3 sequence reads: CASSKRTGIDEQFF. CDR3 coding DNA: TGTGCCAGCAGCAAACGTACAGGGATAGATGAGCAGTTCTTC.

This clonotype was seen a handful of times. The rearrangement links TRBV6-1 to TRBJ1-4; the D is unclear. The CDR3 totals 15 residues. The germline V gene encodes CDR1 MNHNS and CDR2 SASEGT. Trimming removed 6 bases at V and 4 bases at J, with 15 bases between. The CDR3, as DNA: TGTGCCAGCAGCAAAACGACGGACGGTAATGAAAAACTGTTTTTT. The encoded protein is CASSKTTDGNEKLFF.

This clonotype was seen more than once but under ten times. The CDR3 region has the DNA TGTGCCAGCAGCCAGCCAGGGGTGAGAGGCTACACCTTC. This gives the protein CASSQPGVRGYTF. This rearrangement joins TRBV3-1 to TRBJ1-2; perhaps TRBD1 as D (6 bases). The CDR3 spans 13 residues. Germline V lookup: CDR1 LGHDT, CDR2 YNNKEL (reference sequence). The V and J ends lost 3 bases and 8 bases respectively, with 13 bases between them.

V and J are TRBV11-2 and TRBJ1-1, with TRBD1 matching over 7 bases. The CDR3 has 17 amino acids. Per the germline V gene, CDR1 is SGHAT and CDR2 is FQNNGV. V lost 5 bases to trimming and J lost 4 bases; unmatched junction nucleotides: 16. The CDR3 coding sequence is TGTGCCAGCAGCCGTTTTAGACAGGGAATTATGGCCACTGAAGCTTTCTTT. Its protein product is CASSRFRQGIMATEAFF.

This clonotype was recorded a few times. V and J are TRBV18 and TRBJ2-3; TRBD2 agrees at 7 bases. The CDR3 consists of 16 residues. Germline V CDR1 and CDR2: KGHSH, LQKENI. J lost 0 bases, V lost 2 bases, and 5 bases had no gene match. The CDR3: CASSPRLAASTDTQYF. CDR3 bases: TGTGCCAGCTCACCAAGGCTAGCGGCTAGCACAGATACGCAGTATTTT.

There are a few counts of this clonotype. Written as DNA, the CDR3 is TGTGCCTGGTCAGAGAAGGGACTACCATACAATGAGCAGTTCTTC. Encoded protein: CAWSEKGLPYNEQFF. The rearrangement uses TRBV30 and TRBJ2-1; 7 positions agree with TRBD2. Germline values: CDR1 GTSNPN, CDR2 SVGIG (reference sequence). The V segment lost 5 bases and the J segment 4 bases; nucleotides outside the gene matches: 11. This CDR3 comprises 15 residues.

This clonotype was counted many times. The chain couples TRBV9 to TRBJ2-7; D possibly corresponds to TRBD1 (6 bases). V was shortened by 3 bases and J by 5 bases, with 24 bases between the two germline ends. In germline, CDR1 is SGDLS, CDR2 YYNGEE. The CDR3 has 17 residues. CDR3 sequence (DNA): TGTGCCAGCAGCGCCTCTGGGGGACATAGATACGTCCACGAGCAGTACTTC. Its translation is CASSASGGHRYVHEQYF. Using reference TRBV9 and TRBJ2-7 for the parts outside the CDR3, the full variable domain is DSGVTQTPKHLITATGQRVTLRCSPRSGDLSVYWYQQSLDQGLQFLIQYYNGEERAKGNILERFSAQQFPDLHSELNLSSLELGDSALYFCASSASGGHRYVHEQYFGPGTRLTVT.

A few counts support this clonotype. The chain links TRBV28 to TRBJ2-7; tentative D call: TRBD1 (5 bases). This CDR3 has 15 amino acids. V lost 2 bases and J 0 bases, leaving 11 bases between the germline ends. Looked up from germline, CDR1 is MDHEN and CDR2 is SYDVKM. In DNA form, the CDR3 reads TGTGCCAGCAGTTTAAGGGCAGGGCTCTCCTACGAGCAGTACTTC. This encodes CASSLRAGLSYEQYF. Full variable domain (missing parts from reference TRBV28 and TRBJ2-7): DVKVTQSSRYLVKRTGEKVFLECVQDMDHENMFWYRQDPGLGLRLIYFSYDVKMKEKGDIPEGYSVSREKKERFSLILESASTNQTSMYLCASSLRAGLSYEQYFGPGTRLTVT.

The CDR3 is CASSTYGGAGYNEQFF. The CDR3 DNA sequence: TGTGCCAGCAGCACCTACGGGGGGGCAGGGTACAATGAGCAGTTCTTC. The gene calls are TRBV7-3 and TRBJ2-1; TRBD2 aligns across 8 bases. Germline loops: CDR1 SGHTA, CDR2 FQGTGA. The V gene end was trimmed by 5 bases and the J gene end by 4 bases; junction bases not matched to a gene: 10. This CDR3 spans 16 amino acids. Looking up the rest from reference TRBV7-3 and TRBJ2-1 gives the full variable domain: GAGVSQTPSNKVTEKGKYVELRCDPISGHTALYWYRQSLGQGPEFLIYFQGTGAADDSGLPNDRFFAVRPEGSVSTLKIQRTERGDSAVYLCASSTYGGAGYNEQFFGPGTRLTVL.

This clonotype was counted between two and nine times. The chain employs TRBV11-2 and TRBJ2-7; a possible D gene is TRBD1 (6 bases). Germline CDR1 reads SGHAT; CDR2 reads FQNNGV. The CDR3 consists of 13 residues. Trimming removed 6 bases from V and 3 bases from J, with 12 bases in between. CDR3 in DNA: TGTGCCAGCAGGCTGACAGGCTACTACGAGCAGTACTTC. Translated, it gives CASRLTGYYEQYF.

The J gene is TRBJ2-2, the V gene TRBV5-4, with D perhaps TRBD1 (5 bases). Per germline, CDR1 SGHNT and CDR2 YYREEE (reference sequence). The CDR3 is 13 residues long. V dropped 7 bases and J dropped 8 bases, with 15 bases sitting between them. CDR3 region: CASEDTTEGELFF. CDR3 nucleotide sequence: TGTGCCAGCGAGGACACGACCGAGGGGGAGCTGTTTTTT.

In its sample, this clonotype was seen a few times. The chain recombines TRBV5-6 with TRBJ2-3, with 7 positions matching TRBD2. After removal of 0 bases from V and 2 bases from J, the junction contained 6 bases not matched to a gene. Germline values: CDR1 SGHDT, CDR2 YYEEEE. The CDR3 spans 16 residues. CDR3 protein: CASSLGGRANTDTQYF. CDR3 in DNA: TGTGCCAGCAGCTTGGGCGGGAGAGCTAACACAGATACGCAGTATTTT.